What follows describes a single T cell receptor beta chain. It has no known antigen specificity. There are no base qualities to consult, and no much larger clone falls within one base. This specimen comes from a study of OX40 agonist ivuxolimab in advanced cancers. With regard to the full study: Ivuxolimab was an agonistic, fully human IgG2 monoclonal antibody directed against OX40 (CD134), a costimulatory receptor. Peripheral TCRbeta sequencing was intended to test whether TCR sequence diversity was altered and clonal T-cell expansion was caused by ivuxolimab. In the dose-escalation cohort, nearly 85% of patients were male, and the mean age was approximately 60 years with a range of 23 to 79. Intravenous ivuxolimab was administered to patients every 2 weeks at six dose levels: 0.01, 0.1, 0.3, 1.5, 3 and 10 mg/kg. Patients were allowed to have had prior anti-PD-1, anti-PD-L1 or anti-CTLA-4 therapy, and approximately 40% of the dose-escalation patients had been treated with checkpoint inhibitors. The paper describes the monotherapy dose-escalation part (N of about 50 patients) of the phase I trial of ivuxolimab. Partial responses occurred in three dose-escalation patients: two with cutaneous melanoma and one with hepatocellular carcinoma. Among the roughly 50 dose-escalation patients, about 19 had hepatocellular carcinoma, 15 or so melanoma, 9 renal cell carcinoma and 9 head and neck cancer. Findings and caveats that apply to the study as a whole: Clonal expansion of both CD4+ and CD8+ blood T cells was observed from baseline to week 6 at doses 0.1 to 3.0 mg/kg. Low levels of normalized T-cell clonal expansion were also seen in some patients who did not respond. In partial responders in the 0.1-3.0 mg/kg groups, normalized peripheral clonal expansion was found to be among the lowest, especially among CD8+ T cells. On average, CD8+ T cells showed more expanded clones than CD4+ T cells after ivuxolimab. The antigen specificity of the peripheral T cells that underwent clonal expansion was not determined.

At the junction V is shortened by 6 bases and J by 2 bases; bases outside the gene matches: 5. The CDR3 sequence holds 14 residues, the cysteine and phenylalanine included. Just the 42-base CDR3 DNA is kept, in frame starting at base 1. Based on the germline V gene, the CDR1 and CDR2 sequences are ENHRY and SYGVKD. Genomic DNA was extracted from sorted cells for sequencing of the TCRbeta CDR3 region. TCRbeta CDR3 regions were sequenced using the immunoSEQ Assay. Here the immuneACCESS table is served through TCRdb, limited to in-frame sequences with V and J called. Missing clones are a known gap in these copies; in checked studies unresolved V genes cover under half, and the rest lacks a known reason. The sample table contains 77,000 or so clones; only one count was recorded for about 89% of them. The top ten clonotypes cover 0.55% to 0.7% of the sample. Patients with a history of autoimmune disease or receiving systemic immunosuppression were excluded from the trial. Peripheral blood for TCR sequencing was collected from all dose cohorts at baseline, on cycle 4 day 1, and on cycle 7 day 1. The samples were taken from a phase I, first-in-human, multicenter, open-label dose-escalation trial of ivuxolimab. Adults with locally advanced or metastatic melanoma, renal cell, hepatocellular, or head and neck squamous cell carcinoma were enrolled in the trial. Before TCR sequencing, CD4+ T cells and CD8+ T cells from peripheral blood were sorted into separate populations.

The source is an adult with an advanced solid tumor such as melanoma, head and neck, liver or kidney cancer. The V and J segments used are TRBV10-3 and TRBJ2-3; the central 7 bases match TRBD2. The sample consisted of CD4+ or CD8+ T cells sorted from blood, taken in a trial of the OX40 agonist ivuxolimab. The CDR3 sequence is CAIRPGLNTDTQYF. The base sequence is TGTGCCATCAGGCCGGGACTAAACACAGATACGCAGTATTTT.